This note documents a single T cell receptor beta chain sequence. This sample is part of a study of blood T cell repertoires in COVID-19. Study-level background: Samples taken during acute and convalescent COVID-19 were collected in the United States, Italy and Spain.

Enrolled through a virtual design, the participants were between roughly 18 and 90 years of age and came from about two dozen US areas. Participant reports of clinical history set cohort assignment. All recovered Cohort 3 donors got two negative PCRs, got clearance, or saw symptom resolution. CDR1 and CDR2 from the germline V gene are MDHEN and SYDVKM. The CDR3 covers 12 residues. V was pared by 10 bases and J by 2 bases, with 11 bases between. Some clones are missing from TCRdb's copy, which holds only in-frame ones; the method was immunoSEQ multiplex PCR. This table has approximately 260,000 clones, about nine tenths appearing once.

The chain links TRBV28 to TRBJ1-2, with a tentative D call TRBD1 (6 bases). This receptor was obtained from a woman aged 60-75 years who had recovered from COVID-19. What was sequenced was PBMCs or T cells enriched from blood (not recorded which). The CDR3 bases are TGTGCCACCCGGGACATGAACTATGGCTACACCTTC. It specifies CATRDMNYGYTF.